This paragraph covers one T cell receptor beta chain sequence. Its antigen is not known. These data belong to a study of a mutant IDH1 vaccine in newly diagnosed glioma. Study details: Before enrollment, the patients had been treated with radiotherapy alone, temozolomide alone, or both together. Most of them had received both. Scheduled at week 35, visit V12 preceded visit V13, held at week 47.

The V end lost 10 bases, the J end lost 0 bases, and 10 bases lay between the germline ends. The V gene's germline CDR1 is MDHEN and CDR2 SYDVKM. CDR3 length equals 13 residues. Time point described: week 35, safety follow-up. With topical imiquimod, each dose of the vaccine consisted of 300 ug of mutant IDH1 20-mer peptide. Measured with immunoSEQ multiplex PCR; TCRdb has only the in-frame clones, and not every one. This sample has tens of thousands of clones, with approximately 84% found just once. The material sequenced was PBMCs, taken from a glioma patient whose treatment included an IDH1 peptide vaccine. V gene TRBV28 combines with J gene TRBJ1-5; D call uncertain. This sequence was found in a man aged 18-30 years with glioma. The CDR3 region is CANQKNSNQPQHF. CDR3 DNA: TGTGCCAACCAGAAGAATAGCAATCAGCCCCAGCATTTT.